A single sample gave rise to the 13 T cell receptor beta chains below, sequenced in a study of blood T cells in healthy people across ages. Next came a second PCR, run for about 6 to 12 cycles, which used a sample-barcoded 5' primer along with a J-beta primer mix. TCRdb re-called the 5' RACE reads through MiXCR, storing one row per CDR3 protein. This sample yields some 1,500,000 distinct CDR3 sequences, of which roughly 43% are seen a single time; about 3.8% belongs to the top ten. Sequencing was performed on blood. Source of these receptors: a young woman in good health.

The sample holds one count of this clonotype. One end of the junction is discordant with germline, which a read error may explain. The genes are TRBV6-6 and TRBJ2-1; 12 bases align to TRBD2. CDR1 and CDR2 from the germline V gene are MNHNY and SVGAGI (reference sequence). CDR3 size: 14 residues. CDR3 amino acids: CAGSPTTGLAGVFF. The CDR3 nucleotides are TGTGCCGGCAGCCCCACGACGGGACTAGCGGGCGTGTTCTTC.

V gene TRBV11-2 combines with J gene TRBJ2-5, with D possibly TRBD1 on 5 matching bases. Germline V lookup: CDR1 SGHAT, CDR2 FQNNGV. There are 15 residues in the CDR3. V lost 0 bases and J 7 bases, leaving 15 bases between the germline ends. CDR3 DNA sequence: TGTGCCAGCAGCTTAGACGCGACAGTGCCCCTGACCCAGTACTTC. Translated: CASSLDATVPLTQYF.

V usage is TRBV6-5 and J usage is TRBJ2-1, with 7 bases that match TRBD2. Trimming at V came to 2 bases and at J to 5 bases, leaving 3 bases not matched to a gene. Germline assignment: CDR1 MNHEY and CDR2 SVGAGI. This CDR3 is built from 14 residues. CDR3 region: CASSYRGSHNEQFF. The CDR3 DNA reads TGTGCCAGCAGTTACCGCGGGAGCCACAATGAGCAGTTCTTC.

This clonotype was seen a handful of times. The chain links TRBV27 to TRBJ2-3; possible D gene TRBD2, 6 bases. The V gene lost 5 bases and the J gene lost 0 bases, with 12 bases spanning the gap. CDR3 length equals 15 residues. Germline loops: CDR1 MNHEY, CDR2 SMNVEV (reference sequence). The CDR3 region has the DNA TGTGCCAGCAGTGGAGGGTTTGGCAGCACAGATACGCAGTATTTT. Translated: CASSGGFGSTDTQYF.

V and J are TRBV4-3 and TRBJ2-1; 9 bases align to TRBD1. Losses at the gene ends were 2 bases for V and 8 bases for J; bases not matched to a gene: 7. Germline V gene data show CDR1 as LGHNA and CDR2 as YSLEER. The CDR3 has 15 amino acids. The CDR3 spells CASSQRDREEDEQFF. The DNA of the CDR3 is TGCGCCAGCAGCCAACGGGACAGGGAAGAGGATGAGCAGTTCTTC.

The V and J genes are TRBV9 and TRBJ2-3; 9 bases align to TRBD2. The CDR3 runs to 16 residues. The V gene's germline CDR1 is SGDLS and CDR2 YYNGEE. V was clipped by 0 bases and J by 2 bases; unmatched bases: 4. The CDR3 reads CASSVALAGLTDTQYF. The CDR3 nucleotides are TGTGCCAGCAGCGTAGCCCTAGCGGGACTCACAGATACGCAGTATTTT.

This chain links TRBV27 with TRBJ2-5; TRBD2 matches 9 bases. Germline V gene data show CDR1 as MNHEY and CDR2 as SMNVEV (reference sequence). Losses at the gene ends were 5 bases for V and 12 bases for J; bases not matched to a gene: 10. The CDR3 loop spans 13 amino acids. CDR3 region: CASSPRQREDKYF. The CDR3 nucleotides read TGTGCCAGCAGTCCCCGACAGCGGGAGGATAAGTACTTC.

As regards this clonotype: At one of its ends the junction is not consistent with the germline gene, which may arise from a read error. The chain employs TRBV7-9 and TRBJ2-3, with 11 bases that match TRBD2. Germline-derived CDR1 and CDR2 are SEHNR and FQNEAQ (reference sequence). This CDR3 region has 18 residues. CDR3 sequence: CASSSGTSGISSTGTQYF. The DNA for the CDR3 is TGTGCCAGCAGCTCCGGGACTAGCGGTATTAGTAGCACAGGTACGCAGTATTTT.

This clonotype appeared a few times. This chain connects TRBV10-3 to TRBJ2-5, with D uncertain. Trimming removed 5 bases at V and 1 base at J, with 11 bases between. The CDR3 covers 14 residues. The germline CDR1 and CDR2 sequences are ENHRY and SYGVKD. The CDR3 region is CAISSGPTQETQYF. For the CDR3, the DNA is TGTGCCATCAGTTCAGGCCCCACCCAAGAGACCCAGTACTTC.

The CDR3 protein is CASSQASGTTWGTDTQYF. The CDR3 region has the DNA TGTGCCAGCAGCCAAGCGAGCGGGACCACCTGGGGCACAGATACGCAGTATTTT. The rearrangement links TRBV3-1 to TRBJ2-3; TRBD2 matches 7 bases. V shed 1 base and J 1 base; nucleotides not matched to a gene: 11. The CDR3 is 18 amino acids. The germline gives CDR1 LGHDT, CDR2 YNNKEL (reference sequence).

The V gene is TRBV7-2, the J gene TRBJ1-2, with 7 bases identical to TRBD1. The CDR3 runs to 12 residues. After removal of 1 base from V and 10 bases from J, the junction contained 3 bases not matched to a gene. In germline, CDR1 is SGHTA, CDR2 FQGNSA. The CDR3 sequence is CASSLVGTDYTF. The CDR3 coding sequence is TGTGCCAGCAGCTTAGTGGGGACAGACTACACCTTC.

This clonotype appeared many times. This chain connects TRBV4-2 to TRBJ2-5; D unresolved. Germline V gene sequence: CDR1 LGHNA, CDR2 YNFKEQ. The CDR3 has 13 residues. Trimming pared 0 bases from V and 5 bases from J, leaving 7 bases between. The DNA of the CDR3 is TGTGCCAGCAGCCAAGAGGTGTGGGAGACCCAGTACTTC. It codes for CASSQEVWETQYF.

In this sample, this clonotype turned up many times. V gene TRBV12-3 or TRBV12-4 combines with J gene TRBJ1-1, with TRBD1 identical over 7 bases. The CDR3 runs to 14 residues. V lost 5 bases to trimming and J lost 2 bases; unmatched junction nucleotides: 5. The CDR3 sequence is CASSPGQANTEAFF. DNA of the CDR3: TGTGCCAGCAGTCCAGGACAGGCTAACACTGAAGCTTTCTTT.